Each of the 27 T cell receptor beta chains below was sequenced from the same sample in a study of shared clonotypes between healthy human individuals. Profiled with immunoSEQ multiplex PCR; TCRdb holds only in-frame clones, not every one. The table has some 300,000 clones, roughly 80% seen once; the top ten hold roughly a tenth. The sample comprised memory CD4+ T cells sorted from blood. Subset of the sample: CD45RA-negative fraction. Receptors were obtained from a man aged 25-40 years in good health.

The rearrangement links TRBV11-1 to TRBJ2-6, with D perhaps being TRBD1 or TRBD2 (6 bases each). This CDR3 is built from 17 residues. Trimming stripped 3 bases from V and 1 base from J, with 13 bases between. Germline CDR1 reads SGHAT; CDR2 reads FQDESV (reference sequence). CDR3 DNA: TGTGCCAGCAGCTTTCAGGGGAGGATTTCTGGGGCCAACGTCCTGACTTTC. Residues: CASSFQGRISGANVLTF.

This chain joins TRBV9 and TRBJ2-4; 7 bases are shared with TRBD1. Germline CDR1 and CDR2: SGDLS and YYNGEE. Losses at the gene ends were 3 bases for V and 3 bases for J; bases not matched to a gene: 6. The CDR3 has 15 residues. CDR3 amino acids: CASSGQGVDKNIQYF. In DNA form, the CDR3 reads TGTGCCAGCAGCGGGCAGGGGGTCGACAAAAACATTCAGTACTTC.

This clone was counted a single time. The chain recombines TRBV10-3 with TRBJ2-3; D may be TRBD2 (7 bases). The germline V gene has CDR1 ENHRY and CDR2 SYGVKD. The CDR3 is 18 residues long. V was trimmed by 4 bases and J by 3 bases, leaving 23 bases between them. In DNA form, the CDR3 reads TGTGCCATCAGTGGACAGGAGAAACGGACTAGGGAAACAGATACGCAGTATTTT. Protein product: CAISGQEKRTRETDTQYF.

This chain links TRBV30 with TRBJ2-7; weak D call: TRBD2 (6 bases). This CDR3 is built from 11 residues. Germline CDR1 is GTSNPN and CDR2 is SVGIG (reference sequence). V was cut by 3 bases and J by 5 bases, with 8 bases left in between. The CDR3 here is CAWRWGDEQYF. CDR3 coding DNA: TGTGCCTGGAGATGGGGGGACGAGCAGTACTTC.

This clone appeared a few times. The chain couples TRBV7-9 to TRBJ2-2; the D gene is possibly TRBD1 (5 bases). The length of the CDR3 is 13 residues. Germline CDR1 reads SEHNR; CDR2 reads FQNEAQ (reference sequence). The V end was cut by 7 bases, the J end by 6 bases, with 12 bases between. CDR3: CASNPGSAGELFF. As DNA, the CDR3 is TGTGCCAGCAACCCAGGGTCCGCCGGGGAGCTGTTTTTT.

J is TRBJ2-7 and V is TRBV6-1; D ambiguous. Germline CDR1 MNHNS, CDR2 SASEGT. The length of the CDR3 is 14 residues. V lost 3 bases and J lost 7, with 16 bases in between. The CDR3 sequence is CASSDSGELREQYF. The CDR3 DNA reads as TGTGCCAGCAGTGATTCTGGGGAATTGCGGGAGCAGTACTTC.

V usage is TRBV5-8 and J usage is TRBJ1-1; D is possibly TRBD1 (6 bases). CDR1 and CDR2 from the germline V gene are SGHTS and YDEGEE. The V and J ends lost 2 bases and 6 bases respectively, with 17 bases between them. There are 15 residues in the CDR3. CDR3 bases: TGTGCCAGCAGCTTTTCCGGGACATACGCCTCTGAAGCTTTCTTT. Translation gives CASSFSGTYASEAFF.

This rearrangement joins TRBV7-8 to TRBJ1-1, with unresolved D. V shed 5 bases and J shed 0 bases, with 10 bases lying between them. Germline lookup yields CDR1 SGHVS and CDR2 FQNEAQ. The CDR3 loop spans 14 amino acids. The DNA for the CDR3 is TGTGCCAGCAGCCTCCAGTTATTGAACACTGAAGCTTTCTTT. Translating gives CASSLQLLNTEAFF. The complete variable domain, with remaining parts taken from reference TRBV7-8 and TRBJ1-1, reads GAGVSQSPRYKVAKRGQDVALRCDPISGHVSLFWYQQALGQGPEFLTYFQNEAQLDKSGLPSDRFFAERPEGSVSTLKIQRTQQEDSAVYLCASSLQLLNTEAFFGQGTRLTVV.

The chain has TRBV18 and TRBJ2-7, with 8 bases identical to TRBD1. V trimming: 3 bases; J trimming: 3 bases; junction bases outside the gene matches: 16. This CDR3 has 18 amino acids. The V gene's germline CDR1 is KGHSH and CDR2 LQKENI. CDR3 amino acids: CASSPHLNNRGTFYEQYF. The CDR3 bases are TGTGCCAGCTCACCGCATCTCAATAACAGGGGGACCTTCTACGAGCAGTACTTC.

V gene TRBV19 combines with J gene TRBJ1-5, with D maybe TRBD1 (5 bases). The germline gives CDR1 LNHDA, CDR2 SQIVND (reference sequence). This CDR3 region has 16 residues. Trimming shortened V by 6 bases and J by 10 bases, and 25 bases separated the two germline ends. The chain's CDR3 is CASRPYQTRGYPPQHF. CDR3 in DNA: TGTGCCAGTAGACCTTACCAAACCCGGGGGTACCCCCCCCAGCATTTT.

This clone was found a few times. The chain joins TRBV6-5 to TRBJ1-4, with D maybe TRBD1 (5 bases). CDR1 is MNHEY and CDR2 is SVGAGI in the germline V gene. Trimming removed 8 bases at V and 8 bases at J, with 18 bases between. The CDR3 loop spans 14 amino acids. CDR3 in DNA: TGTGCCAGCTCTAGAGGCGGGGACTACGAAAAACTGTTTTTT. Translated: CASSRGGDYEKLFF.

The V gene is TRBV21-1, the J gene TRBJ1-2. TRBV21-1 is assigned pseudogene status. The length of the CDR3 is 15 residues. As DNA, the CDR3 is TGTGCCAGCAGCAATAGAAGGGCGGGAAACTATGGCTACACCTTC. This encodes CASSNRRAGNYGYTF.

This rearrangement joins TRBV19 to TRBJ1-2; D call uncertain. The CDR3 contains 14 residues. The V and J ends lost 6 bases and 3 bases respectively, with 14 bases between them. The germline CDR1 and CDR2 sequences are LNHDA and SQIVND (reference sequence). The CDR3 protein is CASSRTANDYGYTF. For the CDR3, the DNA is TGTGCCAGTAGCCGGACGGCGAACGACTATGGCTACACCTTC. The full variable domain, its missing parts supplied by reference TRBV19 and TRBJ1-2, is DGGITQSPKYLFRKEGQNVTLSCEQNLNHDAMYWYRQDPGQGLRLIYYSQIVNDFQKGDIAEGYSVSREKKESFPLTVTSAQKNPTAFYLCASSRTANDYGYTFGSGTRLTVV.

The chain employs TRBV7-6 and TRBJ2-1; D gene unclear. Looked up from germline, CDR1 is SGHVS and CDR2 is FNYEAQ. This CDR3 region has 15 residues. With 2 bases removed from V and 5 bases from J, the gap between germline ends came to 13 bases. The CDR3 loop reads CASSLYPAYHNEQFF. The CDR3 bases are TGTGCCAGCAGCTTATATCCGGCTTACCACAATGAGCAGTTCTTC.

The chain combines TRBV19 with TRBJ2-7; 7 bases agree with TRBD1. The germline CDR1 and CDR2 sequences are LNHDA and SQIVND (reference sequence). The CDR3 runs 14 residues. The trim removed 5 bases at V and 6 bases at J, leaving 10 bases unmatched. CDR3 loop: CASSPSSGTVEQYF. The CDR3 DNA reads as TGTGCCAGTAGTCCAAGCTCGGGGACAGTCGAGCAGTACTTC.

In this sample, this clone turned up a few times. This chain uses TRBV5-1 with TRBJ2-3; 9 bases fit TRBD2. CDR3 length equals 17 residues. The germline CDR1 and CDR2 sequences are SGHRS and YFSETQ. The ends lost 1 base at V and 4 bases at J; junction bases unmatched: 10. The CDR3 nucleotides are TGCGCCAGCAGCTTGTTAGGCGGGAGGGCCAAGGCAGATACGCAGTATTTT. This sequence encodes CASSLLGGRAKADTQYF.

In regard to this clone: The same CDR3 arises from other DNA sequences in this sample as well. This chain uses TRBV7-2 with TRBJ2-7, with 10 nucleotides matching TRBD2. The V gene end was trimmed by 0 bases and the J gene end by 2 bases; junction bases not matched to a gene: 4. The CDR3 loop spans 16 amino acids. Germline V gene data show CDR1 as SGHTA and CDR2 as FQGNSA. CDR3 DNA: TGTGCCAGCAGCTTAGCTACTAGCGGGGCCCCCTACGAGCAGTACTTC. It specifies CASSLATSGAPYEQYF.

V and J are TRBV18 and TRBJ2-5; 7 bases agree with TRBD2. The junction had 5 bases not matched to a gene; V was cut back by 2 bases and J by 5 bases. In germline, CDR1 is KGHSH, CDR2 LQKENI. This CDR3 comprises 14 residues. CDR3 DNA sequence: TGTGCCAGCTCACCAGCGGGAGTGCGGGAGACCCAGTACTTC. Translation: CASSPAGVRETQYF.

V is TRBV7-8 and J is TRBJ2-1; a weak D match, TRBD2 (6 bases). CDR3 length: 15 residues. Germline V gives CDR1 SGHVS, CDR2 FQNEAQ. Trimming left V 4 bases short and J 4 bases short, with 14 bases between. This CDR3 reads CASSSPGLQYNEQFF. The CDR3, as DNA: TGTGCCAGCAGCTCGCCGGGACTCCAATACAATGAGCAGTTCTTC. The full variable domain, with the rest looked up from reference TRBV7-8 and TRBJ2-1, is GAGVSQSPRYKVAKRGQDVALRCDPISGHVSLFWYQQALGQGPEFLTYFQNEAQLDKSGLPSDRFFAERPEGSVSTLKIQRTQQEDSAVYLCASSSPGLQYNEQFFGPGTRLTVL.

This chain connects TRBV9 to TRBJ2-1, with TRBD2 matching 10 bases. Per the germline V gene, CDR1 is SGDLS and CDR2 is YYNGEE. Trimming at V came to 0 bases and at J to 4 bases, leaving 4 bases not matched to a gene. The CDR3 sequence is 16 residues long. The CDR3 spells CASSVDPSGSYNEQFF. CDR3 sequence (DNA): TGTGCCAGCAGCGTAGATCCTAGCGGGAGTTACAATGAGCAGTTCTTC.

Here the CDR3 DNA reads TGCGCCAGCCAGGCAGGAGATAACAATGAGCAGTTCTTC. It is translated as CASQAGDNNEQFF. V is TRBV5-1 and J is TRBJ2-1; D not resolved. CDR1 SGHRS and CDR2 YFSETQ come from the germline V gene. The length of the CDR3 is 13 residues. The V end was cut by 7 bases, the J end by 5 bases, with 13 bases between.

This sequence joins TRBV19 and TRBJ2-3, with D maybe TRBD2 (5 bases). Germline-derived CDR1 and CDR2 are LNHDA and SQIVND (reference sequence). The V end was cut by 4 bases, the J end by 6 bases, with 11 bases between. This CDR3 has 13 residues. The CDR3 DNA is TGTGCCAGTAGTAATGACCCGGGGGATACGCAGTATTTT. Translating gives CASSNDPGDTQYF.

The V and J genes are TRBV27 and TRBJ1-2; tentative D call: TRBD1 (5 bases). The CDR3 runs to 15 residues. The germline CDR1 and CDR2 sequences are MNHEY and SMNVEV (reference sequence). V gave up 3 bases and J gave up 4 bases, with 15 bases separating them. The CDR3 loop reads CASSFNPPDIYGYTF. CDR3 nucleotide sequence: TGTGCCAGCAGTTTCAATCCTCCGGACATCTATGGCTACACCTTC.

This sequence joins TRBV4-1 and TRBJ1-2; 7 bases align to TRBD1. V trimming: 1 base; J trimming: 3 bases; junction bases outside the gene matches: 5. Per germline, CDR1 MGHRA and CDR2 YSYEKL. The CDR3 spans 15 residues. CDR3 residues: CASSQVDRADYGYTF. The CDR3 DNA reads TGCGCCAGCAGCCAAGTTGACAGGGCGGACTATGGCTACACCTTC.

The chain carries TRBV6-1 and TRBJ2-1; D uncertain. The CDR3 length is 12 residues. V dropped 5 bases and J dropped 12 bases, with 14 bases sitting between them. Germline CDR1 is MNHNS and CDR2 is SASEGT. The CDR3 DNA follows: TGTGCCAGCAGTCCTGGCCTTCTTGGGCAGTTCTTC. Its protein product is CASSPGLLGQFF.

This clone was seen once. This chain joins TRBV7-2 and TRBJ2-5; D may match TRBD1 or TRBD2 (5 bases each). V shed 5 bases and J shed 5 bases, with 18 bases lying between them. The CDR3 loop spans 15 amino acids. CDR1 SGHTA and CDR2 FQGNSA come from the germline V gene. The CDR3 nucleotides are TGTGCCAGCAGCCCAGGGAGAGGGCAGAGTGAGACCCAGTACTTC. Encoded protein: CASSPGRGQSETQYF.

The V gene is TRBV11-2, the J gene TRBJ2-1, with D perhaps assigned TRBD1 or TRBD2 (5 bases each). Trimming removed 1 base from V and 1 base from J, with 11 bases in between. Per germline, CDR1 SGHAT and CDR2 FQNNGV. The CDR3 has 16 amino acids. CDR3 bases: TGTGCCAGCAGCTTAGGGGGCGAGGGGTCCTACAATGAGCAGTTCTTC. Amino acid sequence: CASSLGGEGSYNEQFF.